The clone carrying this TCR beta chain was counted at least ten times. Its antigen remains unidentified. Regarding time point: patch test 1, 2 weeks after DPC sensitization. The treatment: therapeutic diphenylcyclopropenone sensitization with weekly scalp DPC. Blood, whole and unfractionated, served as the source for total RNA extraction. The data were obtained in a study of human T cells and chemical hapten exposure. Study results and limitations: Expanded TCRs produced significantly more large CDR3 similarity clusters than controls did.

It was the library that attached unique molecular identifiers to individual cDNA molecules. TCRdb re-derived calls from the RACE reads in MiXCR, one entry per CDR3 protein. The sample lists 370,000 or so distinct CDR3 sequences; 4% to 5.5% were seen once. The CDR3 runs 15 residues. Germline CDR1 is DFQATT and CDR2 is SNEGSKA (reference sequence). Trimming cost V 0 bases and J 6 bases; bases outside gene matches: 7. The sequencing used whole blood, collected in connection with sensitization to the hapten diphenylcyclopropenone (DPC). The chain recombines TRBV20-1 with TRBJ1-4; TRBD1 matches at 7 bases. The sequence derives from a woman between 50 and 59 years old with alopecia areata. Some clones in this sample may be carry-over from other donors' samples. The DNA for the CDR3 is TGCAGTGCTAGAGAACAGACAGGGTGGGATGAAAAACTGTTTTTT. This codes for CSAREQTGWDEKLFF.